A single sample gave rise to the 18 T cell receptor beta chains below, sequenced in a study of OX40 agonist ivuxolimab in advanced cancers. Profiling relied on immunoSEQ multiplex PCR, and the TCRdb table lists in-frame clones only, not all of them. The data show about 18,000 clones, with more than 65% seen just once and 15% to 20% held by the top ten. Sequences were derived from CD4+ or CD8+ T cells sorted from blood, sampled in a trial of the OX40 agonist ivuxolimab. The receptors here all came from an adult with an advanced solid tumor such as melanoma, head and neck, liver or kidney cancer.

There are a few counts of this clone. The V call is TRBV28, the J call TRBJ2-7; weak D call: TRBD1 (8 bases). Germline V gives CDR1 MDHEN, CDR2 SYDVKM. Between the trimmed V and J ends, which lost 5 bases and 3 bases, there was a span of 14 bases. The CDR3 consists of 14 residues. The CDR3 here is CASSKQGGDYEQYF. The CDR3 bases are TGTGCCAGCAGTAAACAGGGGGGGGACTACGAGCAGTACTTC.

V is TRBV9 and J is TRBJ2-3; 7 positions match TRBD2. V was clipped by 0 bases and J by 0 bases; unmatched bases: 4. CDR1 and CDR2 from the germline V gene are SGDLS and YYNGEE. The CDR3 runs 16 residues. CDR3 nucleotide sequence: TGTGCCAGCAGCGTAGCTAGCGGTTATAGCACAGATACGCAGTATTTT. Its translation is CASSVASGYSTDTQYF.

The J gene is TRBJ2-7, the V gene TRBV7-2; TRBD2 matches at 7 bases. The CDR3 is 15 residues long. CDR1 is SGHTA, CDR2 FQGNSA, per germline. With 1 base clipped from V and 6 bases from J, the junction kept 9 bases outside the gene matches. CDR3 protein: CASSLEAGVIREQYF. The CDR3 DNA follows: TGTGCCAGCAGCTTAGAGGCGGGAGTAATACGCGAGCAGTACTTC.

This rearrangement joins TRBV5-4 to TRBJ2-2; D assignment may be TRBD1 or TRBD2 (5 bases each). Germline CDR1 and CDR2: SGHNT and YYREEE (reference sequence). This CDR3 comprises 16 residues. The V and J ends lost 4 bases and 1 base respectively, with 14 bases between them. The CDR3 region has the DNA TGTGCCAGCAGCCCCCCCGGGACCCAGAACACCGGGGAGCTGTTTTTT. This sequence encodes CASSPPGTQNTGELFF.

The chain links TRBV5-4 to TRBJ2-7; 9 bases match TRBD2. Trimming at V came to 3 bases and at J to 3 bases, leaving 1 base not matched to a gene. This CDR3 region has 13 residues. CDR1 and CDR2 from the germline V gene are SGHNT and YYREEE (reference sequence). CDR3 nucleotide sequence: TGTGCCAGCAGCTCGACTAGCGGCTACGAGCAGTACTTC. It yields the protein CASSSTSGYEQYF.

In this sample, this clone turned up once. This rearrangement joins TRBV15 to TRBJ2-5; 7 bases agree with TRBD1. V lost 5 bases to trimming and J lost 5 bases; unmatched junction nucleotides: 5. The CDR3 spans 13 residues. Per germline, CDR1 LNHNV and CDR2 YYDKDF (reference sequence). In DNA, the CDR3 is TGTGCCACCAGCGAGGGGGCCGATGAGACCCAGTACTTC. Translated: CATSEGADETQYF.

This sequence joins TRBV4-1 and TRBJ2-2; no definite D call. The V and J ends lost 0 bases and 7 bases respectively, with 6 bases between them. Per the germline V gene, CDR1 is MGHRA and CDR2 is YSYEKL. This CDR3 region has 13 residues. CDR3 nucleotides: TGCGCCAGCAGCCAAGATTGGGGCGGGGAGCTGTTTTTT. Its translation is CASSQDWGGELFF.

This chain joins TRBV9 and TRBJ1-4, with TRBD1 as a possible D gene (5 bases). This CDR3 is built from 16 residues. The germline CDR1 and CDR2 sequences are SGDLS and YYNGEE. Trimming took 4 bases from V and 0 from J, leaving 13 bases between them. Written as DNA, the CDR3 is TGTGCCAGCAGCCAGGCAGGGACCACAACTAATGAAAAACTGTTTTTT. This encodes CASSQAGTTTNEKLFF.

The CDR3 region has the DNA TGTGCCAGCAGCGATGGACAGTCCGCGAACACCGGGGAGCTGTTTTTT. Translating gives CASSDGQSANTGELFF. The rearrangement links TRBV5-8 to TRBJ2-2, with TRBD1 as a possible D gene (6 bases). The CDR3 consists of 16 residues. V gave up 4 bases and J gave up 0 bases, with 13 bases separating them. Germline V gene lookup returns CDR1 SGHTS and CDR2 YDEGEE.

The J gene is TRBJ2-7, the V gene TRBV28; the D is unclear. CDR1 is MDHEN and CDR2 is SYDVKM in the germline V gene. V was cut by 8 bases and J by 4 bases, with 12 bases left in between. The CDR3 consists of 12 residues. In nucleotides, the CDR3 is TGTGCCAGCTCATCACGCCGGTACGAGCAGTACTTC. Translated: CASSSRRYEQYF.

The chain is built from TRBV7-8 and TRBJ2-5, with 13 positions matching TRBD2. Looked up from germline, CDR1 is SGHVS and CDR2 is FQNEAQ. Trimming took 0 bases from V and 5 from J; bases not matched to a gene: 0. CDR3 length: 15 amino acids. CDR3 coding DNA: TGTGCCAGCAGCTTAGCACTAGCGGGAGGGGAGACCCAGTACTTC. Translation: CASSLALAGGETQYF.

The chain joins TRBV11-1 to TRBJ2-1; D gene unclear. Germline CDR1 and CDR2: SGHAT and FQDESV (reference sequence). V was cut by 2 bases and J by 0 bases, with 11 bases left in between. The CDR3 covers 16 residues. CDR3 coding DNA: TGTGCCAGCAGCTTATTTCCGGGCAGCTCCTACAATGAGCAGTTCTTC. This translates into CASSLFPGSSYNEQFF.

The chain has TRBV6-6 and TRBJ2-5; 9 bases are a match to TRBD1. V lost 2 bases, J lost 3 bases, and 1 base stayed unmatched. The CDR3 runs 14 residues. The germline gives CDR1 MNHNY, CDR2 SVGAGI (reference sequence). CDR3 nucleotides: TGTGCCAGCAGTTACGACAGGGGGGAAGAGACCCAGTACTTC. Residues: CASSYDRGEETQYF.

By sample fraction, this clone is medium-sized (0.01 to 0.1%). The chain is built from TRBV11-2 and TRBJ1-2; weak D call: TRBD1 (5 bases). Germline CDR1 reads SGHAT; CDR2 reads FQNNGV. CDR3 length: 11 amino acids. V was pared by 4 bases and J by 10 bases, with 10 bases between. CDR3 residues: CASSSSGFYTF. In DNA form, the CDR3 reads TGTGCCAGCAGCTCCTCAGGGTTCTACACCTTC.

The sample holds a few counts of this clone. The V gene is TRBV27, the J gene TRBJ2-7, with a weak D call TRBD2 (6 bases). The CDR3 is 17 amino acids. CDR1 is MNHEY, CDR2 SMNVEV, per germline (reference sequence). V was pared by 0 bases and J by 2 bases, with 17 bases between. DNA for the CDR3: TGTGCCAGCAGTTTATCTTGGGACTGGGGTATCACCTACGAGCAGTACTTC. Its translation: CASSLSWDWGITYEQYF.

This rearrangement joins TRBV11-3 to TRBJ1-1; no clear D. The germline V and J ends were trimmed by 7 bases and 11 bases, with 23 bases remaining between them. The germline gives CDR1 SGHNT, CDR2 YENEEA. The length of the CDR3 is 14 residues. CDR3 DNA: TGTGCCAGCATCCCTTGGCGCAGCCGGGTCGGGGCTTTCTTT. Translating it yields CASIPWRSRVGAFF.

This clone was counted a few times. V usage is TRBV6-4 and J usage is TRBJ2-1; 7 positions agree with TRBD1. V dropped 2 bases and J dropped 5; count of bases not matched to a gene: 9. CDR1 is MRHNA, CDR2 SNTAGT, per germline. The CDR3 sequence is 16 residues long. The CDR3 DNA reads TGTGCCAGCAGTGACGTATTGGGGACAGATAACAATGAGCAGTTCTTC. This sequence encodes CASSDVLGTDNNEQFF.

This clone has only a few counts. V gene TRBV28 combines with J gene TRBJ1-1; 7 nucleotides align to TRBD1. After removal of 4 bases from V and 1 base from J, the junction contained 3 bases not matched to a gene. Germline V gene lookup returns CDR1 MDHEN and CDR2 SYDVKM. The CDR3 runs to 14 residues. CDR3 nucleotides: TGTGCCAGCAGTTCGAACAGGGGGAACACTGAAGCTTTCTTT. Amino acid sequence: CASSSNRGNTEAFF.